The sample holds a few counts of the clone carrying this TCR beta chain. Its antigen is not known. The repertoire was sequenced with immunoSEQ multiplex PCR; TCRdb's copy has only in-frame clones and lacks some. Among millions of clones listed, more than 90% were seen once. This entry is derived from a study of shared clonotypes between healthy human individuals. Turning to the study itself: Serving as donors were two women and a few men, whose ages spanned 18 to 49. Notes on the study in general: Larger estimated richness was generally recorded for naive subsets relative to memory subsets.

The germline gives CDR1 SGHTA, CDR2 FQGTGA. V dropped 5 bases and J dropped 5 bases, with 12 bases sitting between them. The CDR3 runs to 13 residues. Adults of Caucasian background living in Nashville, Tennessee made up all donors. It was into CD45RA+ naive and CD45RA-negative memory subsets that the CD4+ cells were split. Sequences were obtained from naive CD4+ T cells sorted from blood. Indicated subset: CD45RA+ positively selected. The V gene is TRBV7-3, the J gene TRBJ1-1, with no clear D. The sequence was collected from a man between 18 and 29 years old in good health. The DNA of the CDR3 is TGTGCCAGCAGCCAAGGCCCGGGAACTGAAGCTTTCTTT. Protein product: CASSQGPGTEAFF.